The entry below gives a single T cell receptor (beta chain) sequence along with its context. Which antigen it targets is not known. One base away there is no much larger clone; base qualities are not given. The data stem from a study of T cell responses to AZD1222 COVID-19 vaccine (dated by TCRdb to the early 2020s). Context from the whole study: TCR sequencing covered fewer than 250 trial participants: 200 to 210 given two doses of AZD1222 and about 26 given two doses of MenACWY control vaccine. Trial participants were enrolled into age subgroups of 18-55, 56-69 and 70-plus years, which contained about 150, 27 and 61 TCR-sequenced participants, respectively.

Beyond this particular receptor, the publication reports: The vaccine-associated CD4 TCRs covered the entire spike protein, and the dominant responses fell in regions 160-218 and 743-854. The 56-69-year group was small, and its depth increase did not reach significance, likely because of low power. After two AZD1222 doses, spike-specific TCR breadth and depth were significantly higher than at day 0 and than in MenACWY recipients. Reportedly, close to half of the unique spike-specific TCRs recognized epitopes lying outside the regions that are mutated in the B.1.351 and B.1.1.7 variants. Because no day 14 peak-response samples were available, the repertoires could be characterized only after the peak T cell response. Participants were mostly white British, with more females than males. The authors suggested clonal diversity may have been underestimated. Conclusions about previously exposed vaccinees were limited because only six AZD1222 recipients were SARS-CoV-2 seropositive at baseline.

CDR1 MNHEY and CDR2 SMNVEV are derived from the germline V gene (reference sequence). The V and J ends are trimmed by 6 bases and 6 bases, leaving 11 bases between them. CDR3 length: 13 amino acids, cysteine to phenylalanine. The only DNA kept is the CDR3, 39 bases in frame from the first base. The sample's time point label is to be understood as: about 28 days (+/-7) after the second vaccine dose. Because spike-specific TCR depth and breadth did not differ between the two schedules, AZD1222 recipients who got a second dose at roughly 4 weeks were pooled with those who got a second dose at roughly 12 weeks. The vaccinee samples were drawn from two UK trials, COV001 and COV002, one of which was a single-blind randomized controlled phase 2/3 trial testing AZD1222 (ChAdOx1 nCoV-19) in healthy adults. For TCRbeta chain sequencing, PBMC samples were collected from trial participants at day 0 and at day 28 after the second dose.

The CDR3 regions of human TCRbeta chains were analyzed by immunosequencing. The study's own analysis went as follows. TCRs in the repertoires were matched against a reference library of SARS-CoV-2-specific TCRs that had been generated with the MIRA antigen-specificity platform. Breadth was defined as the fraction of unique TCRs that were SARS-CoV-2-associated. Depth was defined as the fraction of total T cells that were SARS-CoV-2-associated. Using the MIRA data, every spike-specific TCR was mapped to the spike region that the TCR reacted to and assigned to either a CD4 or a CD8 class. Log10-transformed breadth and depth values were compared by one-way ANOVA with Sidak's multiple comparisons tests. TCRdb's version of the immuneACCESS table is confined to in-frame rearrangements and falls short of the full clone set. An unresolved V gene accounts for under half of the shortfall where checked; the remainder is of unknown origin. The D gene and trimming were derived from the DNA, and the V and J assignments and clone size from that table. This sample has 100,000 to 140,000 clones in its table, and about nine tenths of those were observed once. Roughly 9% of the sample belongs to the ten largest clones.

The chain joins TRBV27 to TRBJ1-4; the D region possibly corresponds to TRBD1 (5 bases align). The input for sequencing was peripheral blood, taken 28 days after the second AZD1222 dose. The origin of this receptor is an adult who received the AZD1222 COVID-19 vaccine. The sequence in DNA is TGTGCCAGCAGGAGTCGGGGCGATGAAAAACTGTTTTTT. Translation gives CASRSRGDEKLFF.